These 10 T cell receptor beta chains share one sample of origin, sequenced in a study of blood T cell repertoires in COVID-19. Generated by immunoSEQ multiplex PCR, the TCRdb table keeps only in-frame clones and is missing some. The sample comprises under 150,000 clones, approximately 90% of which are singletons, and 1.2% rests with the top ten. The material sequenced was PBMCs or T cells enriched from blood (not recorded which). Source of these receptors: a woman in her 30s with acute COVID-19.

The rearrangement joins TRBV19 to TRBJ2-2; possibly TRBD1 for D (6 bases). The CDR3 totals 15 residues. Germline V gene sequence: CDR1 LNHDA, CDR2 SQIVND (reference sequence). The V end lost 3 bases, the J end lost 7 bases, and 15 bases lay between the germline ends. DNA for the CDR3: TGTGCCAGTAGTATCCCACCAGCGACAGGCGGGGAGCTGTTTTTT. Its protein is CASSIPPATGGELFF.

This chain joins TRBV5-1 and TRBJ2-7; D is perhaps TRBD2 (6 bases). V gave up 0 bases and J gave up 5 bases, with 12 bases separating them. The CDR3 is 14 residues long. Germline V lookup: CDR1 SGHRS, CDR2 YFSETQ. As DNA, the CDR3 is TGCGCCAGCAGCTTGGTCGGGAGTCCGGACGAGCAGTACTTC. Its translation is CASSLVGSPDEQYF.

This clone was picked up one time. V gene TRBV27 combines with J gene TRBJ1-6; 10 nucleotides agree with TRBD1. The CDR3 runs 16 residues. V dropped 3 bases and J dropped 7; count of bases not matched to a gene: 6. In germline, CDR1 is MNHEY, CDR2 SMNVEV (reference sequence). Here the CDR3 reads CASSLSTGGANSPLHF. The CDR3, as DNA: TGTGCCAGCAGTTTGTCGACAGGGGGCGCGAATTCACCCCTCCACTTT.

The rearrangement joins TRBV18 to TRBJ1-1; 7 nucleotides line up with TRBD1. This CDR3 is 13 amino acids long. Germline lookup yields CDR1 KGHSH and CDR2 LQKENI. With 3 bases clipped from V and 8 bases from J, the junction kept 6 bases outside the gene matches. The CDR3 coding sequence is TGTGCCAGCTCACCCGACAGGGATTTAGAAGCTTTCTTT. Translated: CASSPDRDLEAFF.

V gene TRBV30 combines with J gene TRBJ1-3, with a tentative D call TRBD1 (5 bases). Germline V gives CDR1 GTSNPN, CDR2 SVGIG (reference sequence). V lost 5 bases and J lost 0, with 14 bases in between. The CDR3 runs 15 residues. CDR3 amino acids: CAWARDGSSGNTIYF. DNA for the CDR3: TGTGCCTGGGCCCGGGACGGGAGCTCTGGAAACACCATATATTTT.

The chain links TRBV5-4 to TRBJ2-6; perhaps TRBD1 as D (5 bases). This CDR3 has 16 amino acids. With 4 bases removed from V and 0 bases from J, the gap between germline ends came to 11 bases. Germline V gene data show CDR1 as SGHNT and CDR2 as YYREEE (reference sequence). This CDR3 is CASSPPDSSGANVLTF. CDR3 DNA: TGTGCCAGCAGCCCGCCAGACAGCTCTGGGGCCAACGTCCTGACTTTC.

V usage is TRBV13 and J usage is TRBJ2-7; 7 bases are shared with TRBD2. Germline values: CDR1 PRHDT, CDR2 FYEKMQ (reference sequence). V lost 4 bases, J lost 6 bases, and 9 bases stayed unmatched. CDR3 size: 14 residues. CDR3 nucleotides: TGTGCCAGCAGCTGGACTAGACAGTCATCCGAGCAGTACTTC. It translates to CASSWTRQSSEQYF.

Concerning this clone: The junction and the germline gene differ at one end; a read error may be behind it. The chain couples TRBV12-3 or TRBV12-4 to TRBJ2-1, with TRBD2 identical over 8 bases. The CDR3 has 13 residues. CDR3 protein: CASNPNLGLGVVF. The CDR3 nucleotides are TGTGCCAGCAACCCAAACTTGGGACTAGGCGTGGTCTTC.

The chain recombines TRBV18 with TRBJ2-4; TRBD1 agrees at 8 bases. The CDR3 totals 13 residues. CDR1 is KGHSH and CDR2 is LQKENI in the germline V gene. Trimming removed 5 bases from V and 9 bases from J; junction bases left unmatched: 6. The CDR3 DNA sequence: TGTGCCAGCTCATCGACAGGGGACGGCATTCAGTACTTC. It codes for CASSSTGDGIQYF.

The chain links TRBV29-1 to TRBJ2-7; D is possibly TRBD1 (6 bases). V lost 7 bases, J lost 3 bases, and 13 bases lay in between. This CDR3 comprises 12 residues. Germline V CDR1 and CDR2: SQVTM, ANQGSEA. The CDR3, as DNA: TGCAGCGGATCAGGGGACAACTACGAGCAGTACTTC. Its translation is CSGSGDNYEQYF.